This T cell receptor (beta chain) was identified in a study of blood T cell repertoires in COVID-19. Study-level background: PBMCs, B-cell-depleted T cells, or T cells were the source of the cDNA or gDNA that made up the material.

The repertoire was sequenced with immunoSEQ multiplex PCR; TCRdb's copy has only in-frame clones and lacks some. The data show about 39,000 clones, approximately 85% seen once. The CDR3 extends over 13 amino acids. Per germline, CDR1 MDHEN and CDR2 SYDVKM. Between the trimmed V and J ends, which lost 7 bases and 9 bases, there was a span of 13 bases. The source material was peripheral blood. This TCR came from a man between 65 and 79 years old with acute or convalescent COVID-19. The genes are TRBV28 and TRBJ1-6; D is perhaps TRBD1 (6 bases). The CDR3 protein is CASNLQGFSPLHF. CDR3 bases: TGTGCCAGCAACCTCCAGGGGTTTTCACCCCTCCACTTT.